These 10 T cell receptor beta chains share one sample of origin, sequenced in a study of OX40 agonist ivuxolimab in advanced cancers. Data came from immunoSEQ multiplex PCR; TCRdb stores just in-frame clones and leaves some out. The sample carries about 51,000 clones, 88% recorded once. Sample: CD4+ or CD8+ T cells sorted from blood, taken in a trial of the OX40 agonist ivuxolimab. The receptors were gathered from an adult with an advanced solid tumor such as melanoma, head and neck, liver or kidney cancer.

This clone has a handful of counts. The chain employs TRBV4-1 and TRBJ2-4, with 8 positions matching TRBD2. The CDR3 totals 19 residues. Germline V CDR1 and CDR2: MGHRA, YSYEKL. V shed 5 bases and J 0 bases; nucleotides not matched to a gene: 15. The CDR3 loop is CASSSYGGVGTRAKNIQYF. The CDR3 coding sequence is TGCGCCAGCAGCTCCTACGGGGGGGTCGGCACTAGAGCCAAAAACATTCAGTACTTC.

V gene TRBV29-1 combines with J gene TRBJ2-1; 9 bases map to TRBD1. Germline loops: CDR1 SQVTM, CDR2 ANQGSEA. This CDR3 comprises 15 residues. V was pared by 1 base and J by 4 bases, with 5 bases of the junction left unmatched. The CDR3 sequence: CSVEGGTGPYNEQFF. CDR3 DNA sequence: TGCAGCGTTGAAGGGGGGACAGGGCCATACAATGAGCAGTTCTTC.

The chain combines TRBV15 with TRBJ1-3; D call uncertain. CDR1 is LNHNV, CDR2 YYDKDF, per germline (reference sequence). This CDR3 spans 14 amino acids. V was pared by 1 base and J by 0 bases, with 4 bases between. In DNA, the CDR3 is TGTGCCACCAGCAGAGCCGGCTCTGGAAACACCATATATTTT. Amino acid sequence: CATSRAGSGNTIYF.

The chain links TRBV7-9 to TRBJ1-2; tentative D call: TRBD1 (5 bases). CDR1 is SEHNR, CDR2 FQNEAQ, per germline (reference sequence). Between the trimmed V and J ends, which lost 5 bases and 6 bases, there was a span of 16 bases. The length of the CDR3 is 14 residues. The CDR3 protein is CASSKRGVEDGYTF. Written as DNA, the CDR3 is TGTGCCAGCAGCAAACGGGGGGTCGAGGATGGCTACACCTTC.

This rearrangement joins TRBV11-1 to TRBJ2-3; 10 nucleotides align to TRBD1. Germline V gene sequence: CDR1 SGHAT, CDR2 FQDESV (reference sequence). Trimming at V came to 4 bases and at J to 2 bases, leaving 9 bases not matched to a gene. The CDR3 contains 17 residues. The DNA of the CDR3 is TGTGCCAGCAGCTCGGGGGCCGGGACAGGGGACACAGATACGCAGTATTTT. Protein sequence: CASSSGAGTGDTDTQYF.

The chain uses TRBV7-3 and TRBJ2-1, with 9 bases identical to TRBD1. From germline, CDR1 is SGHTA and CDR2 FQGTGA. CDR3 length: 15 residues. The V segment lost 2 bases and the J segment 1 base; nucleotides outside the gene matches: 0. CDR3 amino acids: CASSLDRGSYNEQFF. CDR3 DNA sequence: TGTGCCAGCAGCTTAGACAGGGGGTCCTACAATGAGCAGTTCTTC.

This chain connects TRBV18 to TRBJ1-6; TRBD1 might be the D (5 bases). Trimming removed 0 bases at V and 4 bases at J, with 16 bases between. This CDR3 has 18 residues. Germline V gene data show CDR1 as KGHSH and CDR2 as LQKENI. CDR3 sequence reads: CASSPPRGTGQYNSPLHF. Written as DNA, the CDR3 is TGTGCCAGCTCACCACCGAGGGGAACGGGCCAGTATAATTCACCCCTCCACTTT.

The chain has TRBV6-1 and TRBJ1-2; perhaps TRBD1 as D (5 bases). V was clipped by 5 bases and J by 6 bases, with 13 bases between them. This CDR3 is 13 amino acids long. Germline CDR1 is MNHNS and CDR2 is SASEGT. This CDR3 is CASSRDHWDGYTF. CDR3 DNA: TGTGCCAGCAGTAGGGACCACTGGGATGGCTACACCTTC.

The chain carries TRBV28 and TRBJ2-7; D unresolved. V dropped 5 bases and J dropped 4 bases, with 6 bases sitting between them. The CDR3 is made up of 11 amino acids. Germline V gene sequence: CDR1 MDHEN, CDR2 SYDVKM. As DNA, the CDR3 is TGTGCCAGCAGTCTTTATTACGAGCAGTACTTC. Protein sequence: CASSLYYEQYF.

This clone was observed a single time. V gene TRBV28 combines with J gene TRBJ1-6; no clear D. V lost 1 base, J lost 7 bases, and 14 bases lay in between. This CDR3 spans 16 amino acids. The germline V gene has CDR1 MDHEN and CDR2 SYDVKM. This CDR3 is CASSLSELILNSPLHF. CDR3 DNA: TGTGCCAGCAGTTTATCCGAGTTGATCTTGAATTCACCCCTCCACTTT.